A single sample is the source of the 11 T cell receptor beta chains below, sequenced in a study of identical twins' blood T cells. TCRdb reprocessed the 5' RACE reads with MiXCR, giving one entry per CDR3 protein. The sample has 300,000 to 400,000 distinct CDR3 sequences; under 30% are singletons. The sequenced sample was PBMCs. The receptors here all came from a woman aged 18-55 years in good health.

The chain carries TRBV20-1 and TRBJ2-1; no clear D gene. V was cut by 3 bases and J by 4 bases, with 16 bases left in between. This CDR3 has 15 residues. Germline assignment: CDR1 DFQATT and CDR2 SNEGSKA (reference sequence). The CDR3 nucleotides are TGCAGTGCTAGCGGTGGGCCCTTTTTATACAATGAGCAGTTCTTC. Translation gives CSASGGPFLYNEQFF.

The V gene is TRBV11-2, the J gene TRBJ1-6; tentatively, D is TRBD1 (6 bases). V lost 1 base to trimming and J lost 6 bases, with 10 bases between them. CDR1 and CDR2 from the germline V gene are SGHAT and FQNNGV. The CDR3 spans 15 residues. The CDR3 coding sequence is TGTGCCAGCAGCTTAGGACCCAGGGGTAATTCACCCCTCCACTTT. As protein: CASSLGPRGNSPLHF.

Here the CDR3 DNA reads TGCGCCAGCAGCCACAGGGATATAACCAGCGGGGAGCTGTTTTTT. Protein sequence: CASSHRDITSGELFF. The rearrangement joins TRBV4-1 to TRBJ2-2; D is possibly TRBD1 (5 bases). Looked up from germline, CDR1 is MGHRA and CDR2 is YSYEKL. The germline V and J ends were trimmed by 3 bases and 7 bases, with 15 bases remaining between them. This CDR3 spans 15 amino acids.

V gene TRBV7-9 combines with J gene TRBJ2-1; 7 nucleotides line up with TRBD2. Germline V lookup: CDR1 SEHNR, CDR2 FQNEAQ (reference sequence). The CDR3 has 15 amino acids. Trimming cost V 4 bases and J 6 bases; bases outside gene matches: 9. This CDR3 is CASSSGLVGFNEQFF. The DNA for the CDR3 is TGTGCCAGCAGCTCCGGACTAGTCGGGTTCAATGAGCAGTTCTTC.

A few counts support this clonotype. The CDR3 nucleotides read TGTGCCAGCAGTCCGCCGGGACTAGCGGGGGTTAGGGAGCAGTTCTTC. It codes for CASSPPGLAGVREQFF. This sequence joins TRBV12-3 or TRBV12-4 and TRBJ2-1; 14 bases map to TRBD2. The CDR3 is made up of 16 amino acids. The V gene end was trimmed by 5 bases and the J gene end by 10 bases; junction bases not matched to a gene: 10.

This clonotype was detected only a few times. The CDR3 here is CASSSKGRYTGELFF. CDR3 sequence (DNA): TGTGCCAGCAGTTCTAAAGGACGTTACACCGGGGAGCTGTTTTTT. The chain employs TRBV27 and TRBJ2-2; D remains ambiguous. The CDR3 contains 15 residues. Germline V lookup: CDR1 MNHEY, CDR2 SMNVEV (reference sequence). The V end was cut by 4 bases, the J end by 3 bases, with 12 bases between.

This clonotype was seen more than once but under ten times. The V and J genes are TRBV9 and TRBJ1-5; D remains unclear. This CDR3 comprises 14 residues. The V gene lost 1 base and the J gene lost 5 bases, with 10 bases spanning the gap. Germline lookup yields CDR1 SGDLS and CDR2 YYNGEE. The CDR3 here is CASSVSQEDQPQHF. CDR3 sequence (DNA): TGTGCCAGCAGCGTATCCCAGGAAGATCAGCCCCAGCATTTT.

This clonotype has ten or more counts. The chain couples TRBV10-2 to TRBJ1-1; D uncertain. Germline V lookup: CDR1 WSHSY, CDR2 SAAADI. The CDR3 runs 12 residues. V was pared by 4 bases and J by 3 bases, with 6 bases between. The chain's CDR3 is CASSAGHTEAFF. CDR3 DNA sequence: TGCGCCAGCAGTGCTGGGCACACTGAAGCTTTCTTT.

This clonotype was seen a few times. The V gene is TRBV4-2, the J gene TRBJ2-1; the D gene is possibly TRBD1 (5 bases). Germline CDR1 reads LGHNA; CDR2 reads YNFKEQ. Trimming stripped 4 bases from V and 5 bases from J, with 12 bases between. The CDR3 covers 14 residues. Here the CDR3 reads CASSPNQGDNEQFF. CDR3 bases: TGTGCCAGCAGCCCTAACCAGGGCGACAATGAGCAGTTCTTC.

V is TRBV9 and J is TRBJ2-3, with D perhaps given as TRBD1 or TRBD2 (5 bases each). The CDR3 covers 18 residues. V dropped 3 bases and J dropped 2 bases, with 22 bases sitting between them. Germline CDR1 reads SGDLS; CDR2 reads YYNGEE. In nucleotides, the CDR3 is TGTGCCAGCAGCGGCCTTAAGTCGACCGAGGGGTTCACAGATACGCAGTATTTT. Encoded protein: CASSGLKSTEGFTDTQYF.

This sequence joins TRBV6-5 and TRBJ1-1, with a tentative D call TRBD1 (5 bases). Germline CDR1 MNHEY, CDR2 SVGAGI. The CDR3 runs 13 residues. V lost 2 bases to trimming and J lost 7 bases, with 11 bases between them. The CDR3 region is CASSYPTGREAFF. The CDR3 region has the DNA TGTGCCAGCAGTTACCCGACGGGGCGTGAAGCTTTCTTT.